The 13 T cell receptor beta chains listed next were all sequenced from one sample in a study of T cells in Graves' hyperthyroidism and ophthalmopathy. What was amplified from RNA transcripts were TCR beta CDR3 regions. A set of HTBI primers served as the primers for a first-round RT-PCR of the TCR CDR3. TCRdb reanalysed the multiplex PCR reads using MiXCR and keeps one entry per CDR3 protein. The sample lists about 510,000 distinct CDR3 sequences; 13% to 15% were seen once. The specimen sequenced was blood. Receptor source: a woman aged 40-49 years with Graves' hyperthyroidism.

This clonotype was detected only a few times. V usage is TRBV5-5 and J usage is TRBJ2-7; 9 bases line up with TRBD2. Trimming removed 1 base from V and 1 base from J; junction bases left unmatched: 9. The CDR3 has 17 amino acids. CDR1 SGHKS and CDR2 YYEKEE come from the germline V gene (reference sequence). CDR3 sequence (DNA): TGTGCCAGCAGCTTGAGGCTAGCGGGAAGGGAGTCCTACGAGCAGTACTTC. It is translated as CASSLRLAGRESYEQYF.

The V gene is TRBV7-9, the J gene TRBJ2-5; TRBD1 might be the D (5 bases). Germline-derived CDR1 and CDR2 are SEHNR and FQNEAQ (reference sequence). The germline V and J ends were trimmed by 0 bases and 4 bases, with 18 bases remaining between them. The CDR3 contains 17 residues. The CDR3 DNA sequence: TGTGCCAGCAGCTTAGCGGAAGGCACACAAAGGGGAGAGACCCAGTACTTC. It is translated as CASSLAEGTQRGETQYF. Supplemented by reference TRBV7-9 and TRBJ2-5, the full variable domain reads DTGVSQNPRHKITKRGQNVTFRCDPISEHNRLYWYRQTLGQGPEFLTYFQNEAQLEKSRLLSDRFSAERPKGSFSTLEIQRTEQGDSAMYLCASSLAEGTQRGETQYFGPGTRLLVL.

This chain connects TRBV19 to TRBJ2-2, with TRBD2 matching over 13 bases. The CDR3 sequence is 15 residues long. After removal of 6 bases from V and 4 bases from J, the junction contained 2 bases not matched to a gene. Germline lookup yields CDR1 LNHDA and CDR2 SQIVND (reference sequence). CDR3 coding DNA: TGTGCCAGTAGACTAGCGGGAGGGAGCACCGGGGAGCTGTTTTTT. This codes for CASRLAGGSTGELFF. The whole variable domain, filled in from reference TRBV19 and TRBJ2-2, reads DGGITQSPKYLFRKEGQNVTLSCEQNLNHDAMYWYRQDPGQGLRLIYYSQIVNDFQKGDIAEGYSVSREKKESFPLTVTSAQKNPTAFYLCASRLAGGSTGELFFGEGSRLTVL.

This clonotype was counted at least ten times. The chain carries TRBV3-1 and TRBJ2-2; 8 bases agree with TRBD2. V shed 1 base, J shed 4 bases, and the junction held 11 bases outside the gene matches. Germline-derived CDR1 and CDR2 are LGHDT and YNNKEL (reference sequence). This CDR3 region has 18 residues. The CDR3 here is CASSQVYDWREATGELFF. The CDR3 DNA sequence: TGTGCCAGCAGCCAAGTTTATGACTGGCGGGAGGCCACCGGGGAGCTGTTTTTT.

Ten or more counts support this clonotype. This sequence joins TRBV18 and TRBJ2-7, with D possibly being TRBD1 (6 bases). There are 14 residues in the CDR3. The V gene's germline CDR1 is KGHSH and CDR2 LQKENI. Trimming removed 3 bases from V and 5 bases from J, with 14 bases in between. CDR3 coding DNA: TGTGCCAGCTCACCTACTACCGGGACAAACGAGCAGTACTTC. Protein product: CASSPTTGTNEQYF.

J is TRBJ2-2 and V is TRBV25-1; 14 positions agree with TRBD2. The CDR3 contains 16 residues. Germline CDR1 and CDR2: MGHDK and SYGVNS. The J segment lost 1 base and the V segment lost 6 bases, leaving 1 base of the junction unmatched. The CDR3 nucleotides read TGTGCCAGCAGAGGGACTAGCGGGGGGAACACCGGGGAGCTGTTTTTT. Its protein product is CASRGTSGGNTGELFF.

This clonotype has a handful of counts. The rearrangement joins TRBV11-2 to TRBJ2-7; D not certain. This CDR3 contains 13 residues. Trimming took off 0 bases at V and 4 bases at J, with 7 bases between the two ends. CDR1 and CDR2 from the germline V gene are SGHAT and FQNNGV. In DNA, the CDR3 is TGTGCCAGCAGCTTAGACCGGATTTACGAGCAGTACTTC. It encodes CASSLDRIYEQYF.

This clonotype was counted a few times. The chain employs TRBV7-2 and TRBJ2-1; no clear D. The J call is doubtful: the DNA matches TRBJ2-7 better. The CDR3 spans 13 residues. Looked up from germline, CDR1 is SGHTA and CDR2 is FQGNSA. CDR3 residues: CASSLVVYNEQYF. CDR3 sequence (DNA): TGTGCCAGCAGCTTAGTAGTCTACAATGAGCAGTACTTC.

CDR3 DNA: TGCGCCAGCAGCTTGGAGACAGATCCCCAAGAGACCCAGTACTTC. Its translation: CASSLETDPQETQYF. The rearrangement uses TRBV5-1 and TRBJ2-5, with D possibly being TRBD1 (5 bases). Germline assignment: CDR1 SGHRS and CDR2 YFSETQ. V was trimmed by 0 bases and J by 1 base, leaving 10 bases between them. The CDR3 extends over 15 amino acids. The whole variable domain, filled in from reference TRBV5-1 and TRBJ2-5, reads KAGVTQTPRYLIKTRGQQVTLSCSPISGHRSVSWYQQTPGQGLQFLFEYFSETQRNKGNFPGRFSGRQFSNSRSEMNVSTLELGDSALYLCASSLETDPQETQYFGPGTRLLVL.

The J gene is TRBJ2-2, the V gene TRBV10-3; a weak D match, TRBD2 (5 bases). Trimming pared 7 bases from V and 0 bases from J, leaving 6 bases between. This CDR3 contains 13 residues. The germline CDR1 and CDR2 sequences are ENHRY and SYGVKD. CDR3 sequence (DNA): TGTGCCATCACGGGATCGAACACCGGGGAGCTGTTTTTT. Its protein product is CAITGSNTGELFF.

This clonotype was seen more than once but under ten times. The chain recombines TRBV7-6 with TRBJ2-3, with 9 bases fitting TRBD2. V was clipped by 4 bases and J by 0 bases; unmatched bases: 5. This CDR3 region has 16 residues. Germline V gives CDR1 SGHVS, CDR2 FNYEAQ. The CDR3, as DNA: TGTGCCAGCAGCTCCCTCACTAGCGGGAGCACAGATACGCAGTATTTT. Its translation is CASSSLTSGSTDTQYF.

This clonotype was seen only a few times. This rearrangement joins TRBV5-4 to TRBJ2-1; 8 bases align to TRBD1. V gave up 0 bases and J gave up 7 bases; unmatched junction bases: 3. CDR1 is SGHNT, CDR2 YYREEE, per germline (reference sequence). The CDR3 extends over 14 amino acids. The CDR3 DNA follows: TGTGCCAGCAGCTTGGAGGACAGGGTAAATGAGCAGTTCTTC. Translating gives CASSLEDRVNEQFF. The full variable domain, with the rest looked up from reference TRBV5-4 and TRBJ2-1, is ETGVTQSPTHLIKTRGQQVTLRCSSQSGHNTVSWYQQALGQGPQFIFQYYREEENGRGNFPPRFSGLQFPNYSSELNVNALELDDSALYLCASSLEDRVNEQFFGPGTRLTVL.

This clonotype was seen more than once but under ten times. The chain joins TRBV12-3 or TRBV12-4 to TRBJ2-1, with 10 bases lining up with TRBD2. The CDR3 covers 15 residues. Losses at the gene ends were 7 bases for V and 8 bases for J; bases not matched to a gene: 11. The CDR3 protein is CASTQKREGNHEQFF. Written as DNA, the CDR3 is TGTGCCAGCACCCAGAAGCGGGAGGGTAACCATGAGCAGTTCTTC.